The entry below describes one T cell receptor (beta chain). Trimming removed 8 bases from V and 8 bases from J; junction bases left unmatched: 3. The CDR3 is 12 residues long. From germline, CDR1 is LNHDA and CDR2 SQIVND (reference sequence). This entry is derived from a study of blood T cell repertoires in COVID-19. Background on the study: Resolution of symptoms, clearance, or two negative PCRs was present in recovered Cohort 3 donors.

Clones were read by immunoSEQ multiplex PCR, and TCRdb kept only the in-frame ones, dropping some. This table has 250,000 to 350,000 clones, around nine tenths appearing once. Participants came from some 23 US areas, aged roughly 18 to 89 years. Membership in each cohort depended on participant-reported clinical history. The origin of this receptor is a woman aged 55-69 years in a cohort exposed to, infected with or recovered from COVID-19 (not recorded which). V usage is TRBV19 and J usage is TRBJ1-4, with 9 bases aligning to TRBD1. Sequenced sample: PBMCs or T cells enriched from blood (not recorded which). The CDR3 spells CASRDREEKLFF. The CDR3 DNA sequence: TGTGCCAGTCGGGACAGGGAAGAAAAACTGTTTTTT.